The entry below gives a single T cell receptor (beta chain) sequence along with its context. Its antigen is unknown. Nothing much larger sits one base from this clone, and base qualities are not available. This sample was included in a study of blood T cell repertoires in COVID-19 (dated by TCRdb to the early 2020s). The study in broad terms: Samples covering the acute and convalescent phases of COVID-19 were provided by collaborators in the United States, Italy and Spain. The prospective study material was composed of cDNA or gDNA derived from T cells, B-cell-depleted T cells, or PBMCs. The dataset comprised deeply sampled blood TCRbeta repertoires from subjects exposed to, actively infected with, or recovered from COVID-19. The sample metadata nearly always contained a de-identified subject ID, COVID-19 status, age in years and sex. Samples came from the ongoing ImmuneRACE study (first 160 participants) plus 1,254 subjects from 6 global collaborators. Where available, HLA class I and class II types were taken from metadata supplied by the sample provider and were not determined by assay-based typing. A freely available public database, intended as a resource for researchers studying the immune response to SARS-CoV-2, is where the repertoires were released.

The collaborating institutions used their own protocols to collect whole blood in K2EDTA tubes. For TCRbeta analysis, collaborators shipped samples in one of three forms: frozen whole blood, isolated PBMCs, or DNA extracted from either of those sample types. V loses 3 bases at its end and J loses 7 bases; junction bases beyond the gene matches: 12. CDR1 and CDR2 were assigned from the germline V gene as LGHNA and YSLEER. The CDR3 measures 15 amino acids from cysteine to phenylalanine. Here the CDR3 DNA is all that survives: 45 bases in frame from base 1. The paper as a whole reports these results and caveats: How much clinical and demographic metadata was included differed by source and by participant, and the metadata was provided uncurated.

TCRbeta CDR3 regions were amplified from genomic DNA using the immunoSEQ Assay, a bias-controlled multiplex PCR. The study's own analysis went as follows. Within the assay, amplification of reference gene primers was used to estimate how many nucleated cells each sample contained. To quantify the absolute abundance of each unique TCRbeta CDR3 rearrangement, sequence reads were collapsed and filtered. For each sample, productive Simpson clonality was calculated by taking the square root of Simpson's diversity index across productive rearrangements. As stored in TCRdb, this immuneACCESS dataset retains in-frame rearrangements with V and J assigned. A fraction of the clones does not appear; measured against another copy, unresolved V genes explain less than half of the discrepancy, and the remainder lacks a known reason. From that table come the V and J calls and clone size; the DNA was used to work out D and trimming. The sample data list about 120,000 clones, and 85% of these were observed just once. The top ten hold about 3.8% of the sample.

The rearrangement joined TRBV4-3 to TRBJ2-7, and 7 bases in between align with TRBD2. This clonotype originated in a man aged 55 to 70 with acute or convalescent COVID-19. Sequencing input: peripheral blood. The CDR3 has the sequence CASSQLAGDRGEQYF. The DNA sequence is as follows: TGCGCCAGCAGCCAGTTAGCGGGCGATCGCGGGGAGCAGTACTTC.